Listed below are T cell receptor beta chains from one sample, sequenced in a study of blood T cell repertoires in COVID-19. Profiling relied on immunoSEQ multiplex PCR, and the TCRdb table lists in-frame clones only, not all of them. The repertoire includes approximately 200,000 clones, around 94% of them detected once, and 0.6% to 0.9% sits in the top ten. The sequenced sample was peripheral blood. The source is a man aged 25 to 40 with COVID-19, enrolled during active disease. The CDR3 runs from the conserved cysteine through the conserved F or W. D genes are given only for firm matches. Where a row states a size, it is once, few, many or the class of an expanded clone; other rows omit it.

V gene	CDR3 length	clone size	J gene	D gene	CDR3 DNA	CDR3 protein
TRBV9	14	-	TRBJ1-3	TRBD1	TGTGCCAGCAGCGTATTGGGACAGGGAGACACCATATATTTT	CASSVLGQGDTIYF
TRBV19	13	-	TRBJ1-1	-	TGTGCCAGTAGTATAGGACAGGACACTGAAGCTTTCTTT	CASSIGQDTEAFF
TRBV7-9	19	-	TRBJ2-1	TRBD2	TGTGCCAGCAGCTTCCCCCAGGGACTAGCGGGGGAGTCCTACAATGAGCAGTTCTTC	CASSFPQGLAGESYNEQFF
TRBV4-2	14	-	TRBJ2-4	-	TGTGCCAGCAGCCAAGGGGGGCTCCGGGACATTCAGTACTTC	CASSQGGLRDIQYF
TRBV6-5	15	once	TRBJ2-5	-	TGTGCCAGCAGTTACTCGGGGATCGGGGAGGAGACCCAGTACTTC	CASSYSGIGEETQYF
TRBV2	11	-	TRBJ1-1	-	TGTGCCAGCTTTTCGACAGGAACAGCTTTCTTT	CASFSTGTAFF
TRBV12-3/TRBV12-4	13	-	TRBJ1-2	-	TGTGCCAGCAGTTTAGGTCAGGGCCATGGCTACACCTTC	CASSLGQGHGYTF
TRBV19	15	once	TRBJ2-1	-	TGTGCCAGTAGTATTGGTTACAGGGGGGGGAATGAGCAGTTCTTC	CASSIGYRGGNEQFF
TRBV7-9	15	once	TRBJ2-7	TRBD1	TGTGCAGAAAGGGGTTTGCAGGGGGCCATCTACGAGCAGTACTTC	CAERGLQGAIYEQYF
TRBV12-5	16	-	TRBJ1-5	TRBD1	TGTGCTAGTGGTTTGACTACAGGGGTCCCAAATCAGCCCCAGCATTTT	CASGLTTGVPNQPQHF